These T cell receptor beta chains were read from a single sample in a study of T cells in Graves' hyperthyroidism and ophthalmopathy. TCRdb re-analysed the multiplex PCR reads in MiXCR, keeping a single row per CDR3 protein. Counted here are fewer than 800,000 distinct CDR3 sequences, about 17% occurring once; the ten biggest clones make up about 8.4%. Sequencing was done on a sample of blood. The receptors come from a man younger than 35 with Graves' hyperthyroidism. Each CDR3 is given with its conserved first and last residue. Each record gives: D gene, J gene, clone size, V gene, CDR3 protein, CDR3 DNA. The D gene is left open where the match is weak. Some rows have no size entry. The others give once, few or many, or a class for an expanded clone.

TRBD2 TRBJ2-1 NA TRBV12-3/TRBV12-4 CASGETSGNEQFF TGTGCCAGCGGCGAGACTAGCGGAAATGAGCAGTTCTTC
TRBD2 TRBJ2-7 NA TRBV6-1 CASSAGGLGYRSPVSYEQYF TGTGCCAGCAGTGCGGGAGGATTGGGCTACCGGAGCCCCGTCTCCTACGAGCAGTACTTC
TRBD1 TRBJ2-5 many TRBV20-1 CRPTGNQETQYF TGCAGGCCGACAGGGAACCAAGAGACCCAGTACTTC
TRBD2 TRBJ2-3 few TRBV20-1 CSARGTSGLPDTQYF TGCAGTGCTAGGGGGACTAGCGGGCTCCCAGATACGCAGTATTTT
NA TRBJ2-3 many TRBV28 CASSLPSTDTQYF TGTGCCAGCAGCTTACCAAGCACAGATACGCAGTATTTT
NA TRBJ2-7 many TRBV11-3 CASSLDADIGYEQYF TGTGCCAGCAGCTTAGATGCGGACATAGGCTACGAGCAGTACTTC
NA TRBJ2-7 many TRBV12-3/TRBV12-4 CASRGGGPIEDEQYF TGTGCCAGCAGGGGGGGGGGCCCGATTGAGGACGAGCAGTACTTC
TRBD1 TRBJ2-2 many TRBV2 CASSEGQGAGGELFF TGTGCCAGCAGTGAGGGGCAGGGGGCTGGCGGGGAGCTGTTTTTT
TRBD2 TRBJ2-1 NA TRBV4-2 CASSQDPAGNLNEQFF TGTGCCAGCAGCCAAGACCCAGCGGGAAATCTCAATGAGCAGTTCTTC
NA TRBJ2-3 few TRBV24-1 CATSGRGSDTDTQYF TGTGCCACCAGTGGCAGGGGCAGTGACACAGATACGCAGTATTTT